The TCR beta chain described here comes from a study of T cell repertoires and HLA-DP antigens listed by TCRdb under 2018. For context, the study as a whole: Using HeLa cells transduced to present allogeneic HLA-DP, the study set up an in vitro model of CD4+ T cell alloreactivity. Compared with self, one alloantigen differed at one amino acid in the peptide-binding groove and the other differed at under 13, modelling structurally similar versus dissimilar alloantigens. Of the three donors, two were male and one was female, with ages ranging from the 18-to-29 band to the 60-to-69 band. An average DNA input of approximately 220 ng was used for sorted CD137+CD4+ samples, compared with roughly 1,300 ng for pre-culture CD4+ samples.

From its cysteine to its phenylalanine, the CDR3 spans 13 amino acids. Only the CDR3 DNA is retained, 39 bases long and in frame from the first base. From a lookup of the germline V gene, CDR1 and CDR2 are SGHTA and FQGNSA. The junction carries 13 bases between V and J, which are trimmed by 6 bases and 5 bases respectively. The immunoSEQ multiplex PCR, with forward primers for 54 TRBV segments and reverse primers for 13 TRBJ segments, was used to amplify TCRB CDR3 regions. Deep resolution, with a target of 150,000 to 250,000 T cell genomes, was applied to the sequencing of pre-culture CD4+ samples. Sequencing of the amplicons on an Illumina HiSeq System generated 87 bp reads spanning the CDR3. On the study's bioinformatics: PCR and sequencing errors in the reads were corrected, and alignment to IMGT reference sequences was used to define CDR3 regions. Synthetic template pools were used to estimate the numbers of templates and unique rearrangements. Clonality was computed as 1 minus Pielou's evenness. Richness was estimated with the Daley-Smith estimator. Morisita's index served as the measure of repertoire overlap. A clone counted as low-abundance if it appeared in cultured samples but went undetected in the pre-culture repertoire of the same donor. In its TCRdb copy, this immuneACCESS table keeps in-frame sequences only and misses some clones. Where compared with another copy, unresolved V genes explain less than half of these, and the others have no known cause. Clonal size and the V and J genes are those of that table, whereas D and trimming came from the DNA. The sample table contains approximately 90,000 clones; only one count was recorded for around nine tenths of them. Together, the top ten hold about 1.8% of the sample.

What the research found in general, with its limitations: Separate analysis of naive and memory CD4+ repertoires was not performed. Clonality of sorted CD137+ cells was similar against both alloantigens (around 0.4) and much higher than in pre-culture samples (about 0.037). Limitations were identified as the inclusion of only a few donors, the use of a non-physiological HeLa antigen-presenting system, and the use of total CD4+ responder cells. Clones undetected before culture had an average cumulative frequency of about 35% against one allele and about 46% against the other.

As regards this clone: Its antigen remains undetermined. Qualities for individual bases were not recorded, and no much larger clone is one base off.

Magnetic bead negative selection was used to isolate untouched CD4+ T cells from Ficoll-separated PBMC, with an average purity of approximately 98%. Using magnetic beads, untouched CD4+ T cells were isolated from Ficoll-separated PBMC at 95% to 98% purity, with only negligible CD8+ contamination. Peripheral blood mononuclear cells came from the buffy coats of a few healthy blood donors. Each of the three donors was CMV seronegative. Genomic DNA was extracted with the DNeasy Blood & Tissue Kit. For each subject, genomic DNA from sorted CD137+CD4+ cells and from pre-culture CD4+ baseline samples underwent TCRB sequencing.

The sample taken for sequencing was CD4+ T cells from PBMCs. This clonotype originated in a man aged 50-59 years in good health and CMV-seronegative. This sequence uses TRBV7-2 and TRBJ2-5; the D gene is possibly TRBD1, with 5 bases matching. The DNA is TGTGCCAGCAGGTTTGGGGCTTGGGAGACCCAGTACTTC. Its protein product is CASRFGAWETQYF.